This is a list of T cell receptor beta chains from one sample in a study of cytomegalovirus exposure and HLA in healthy donors. TCRdb's copy holds only in-frame clones and misses some; the assay was immunoSEQ multiplex PCR. The repertoire includes roughly 130,000 clones, 75% to 85% of them detected once, and over 2.5% sits in the top ten. The material sequenced was PBMCs. Source of these receptors: a male donor in good health and CMV-seronegative. The CDR3 runs from the conserved cysteine through the conserved F or W. D genes are given only for firm matches. Size tells how often a clone was seen (once, few, many) or the class of an expanded clone, and some rows leave it out.

CDR3 protein	CDR3 DNA	D gene	J gene	clone size	V gene	CDR3 length
CSVLTTGAGEKLFF	TGCAGCGTCCTAACGACAGGGGCAGGAGAAAAACTGTTTTTT	TRBD1	TRBJ1-4	.	TRBV29-1	14
CASSLKAGYTGELFF	TGTGCCAGCAGCTTGAAAGCGGGGTACACCGGGGAGCTGTTTTTT	TRBD2	TRBJ2-2	.	TRBV5-4	15
CASSGSGLYQETQYF	TGCGCCAGCAGCGGGAGTGGACTCTACCAAGAGACCCAGTACTTC	.	TRBJ2-5	few	TRBV5-1	15
CASSISGAGTGELFF	TGTGCCAGTAGTATATCGGGCGCGGGAACCGGGGAGCTGTTTTTT	.	TRBJ2-2	.	TRBV19	15
CASSLGDRGNEQFF	TGCGCCAGCAGCTTAGGGGACAGGGGAAATGAGCAGTTCTTC	TRBD1	TRBJ2-1	.	TRBV5-1	14
CASRHRQGGTGELFF	TGTGCCAGCAGACACCGACAGGGAGGAACCGGGGAGCTGTTTTTT	.	TRBJ2-2	.	TRBV6-6	15
CSVVRLTGDYGYTF	TGCAGCGTAGTCCGCCTAACAGGGGACTATGGCTACACCTTC	TRBD1	TRBJ1-2	.	TRBV29-1	14
CASSEYRLAENEQFF	TGTGCCAGCAGTGAATATAGACTAGCGGAAAATGAGCAGTTCTTC	TRBD2	TRBJ2-1	.	TRBV25-1	15
CASGSRSYNEQFF	TGTGCCAGCGGGAGCCGGTCGTACAATGAGCAGTTCTTC	.	TRBJ2-1	.	TRBV27	13
CASSLGTGISYEQYF	TGTGCCAGCAGCTTAGGGACAGGGATCTCCTACGAGCAGTACTTC	TRBD1	TRBJ2-7	.	TRBV7-2	15
CASSLWARTGDYNEQFF	TGTGCCAGCAGCTTATGGGCCCGGACAGGGGATTACAATGAGCAGTTCTTC	TRBD1	TRBJ2-1	.	TRBV7-3	17
CASSLYAALEQPQHF	TGTGCCAGCAGCTTGTATGCGGCATTGGAGCAGCCCCAGCATTTT	.	TRBJ1-5	.	TRBV5-5	15
CSAATPGGHEQYF	TGCAGCGCCGCAACCCCAGGGGGCCACGAGCAGTACTTC	TRBD1	TRBJ2-7	.	TRBV29-1	13
CATSRDLGEKLFF	TGTGCCACCAGCAGAGATCTCGGGGAAAAACTGTTTTTT	.	TRBJ1-4	.	TRBV15	13
CASSKDDRSSPRPRNTIYF	TGTGCCAGCAGCAAAGACGACAGGTCCAGCCCGCGGCCTAGAAACACCATATATTTT	.	TRBJ1-3	.	TRBV9	19
CASSLGQGNEQFF	TGTGCCAGCAGTCTTGGACAGGGGAATGAGCAGTTCTTC	TRBD1	TRBJ2-1	.	TRBV5-4	13
CASSERVSTDTQYF	TGCGCCAGCAGTGAACGAGTCAGCACAGATACGCAGTATTTT	.	TRBJ2-3	.	TRBV10-1	14
CASSSSQTSGTYEQYF	TGCGCCAGCAGCTCAAGTCAGACTAGCGGGACCTACGAGCAGTACTTC	TRBD2	TRBJ2-7	.	TRBV5-1	16
CASSFRPTGASQPQHF	TGTGCCAGCAGTTTCCGCCCGACAGGGGCTAGTCAGCCCCAGCATTTT	TRBD1	TRBJ1-5	.	TRBV28	16
CASSPWGQGDEKLFF	TGTGCCAGCAGCCCCTGGGGACAGGGAGATGAAAAACTGTTTTTT	TRBD1	TRBJ1-4	.	TRBV7-9	15
CASSGGQGADTQYF	TGTGCCAGCAGTGGTGGACAGGGGGCAGATACGCAGTATTTT	TRBD1	TRBJ2-3	.	TRBV6-4	14
CASSSVAGPGSEQYF	TGCGCCAGCAGCTCAGTAGCGGGGCCAGGGAGCGAGCAGTACTTC	TRBD2	TRBJ2-7	once	TRBV5-1	15
CASSYPSSGGIQETQYF	TGTGCCAGCAGTTACCCCTCTAGCGGGGGAATCCAAGAGACCCAGTACTTC	TRBD2	TRBJ2-5	.	TRBV28	17
CASSLQGQGNQPQHF	TGTGCCAGCAGCCTACAGGGCCAGGGCAATCAGCCCCAGCATTTT	.	TRBJ1-5	.	TRBV6-5	15
CAWRDYGIWELFF	TGTGCCTGGAGAGATTACGGGATTTGGGAGCTGTTTTTT	.	TRBJ2-2	few	TRBV30	13
CASSRLGETQYF	TGTGCCAGCAGCAGACTAGGAGAGACCCAGTACTTC	.	TRBJ2-5	.	TRBV7-2	12
CSATGAHEQYF	TGCAGTGCTACAGGGGCCCACGAGCAGTACTTC	.	TRBJ2-7	.	TRBV20-1	11
CASSFGLADTYEQYF	TGCGCCAGCAGCTTTGGACTAGCCGACACTTACGAGCAGTACTTC	TRBD2	TRBJ2-7	.	TRBV5-1	15
CASRVQGNPMNTEAFF	TGTGCCAGTAGGGTACAGGGAAACCCTATGAACACTGAAGCTTTCTTT	.	TRBJ1-1	.	TRBV19	16
CASSQDPGGTNYGYTF	TGCGCCAGCAGCCAAGACCCCGGGGGGACAAATTATGGCTACACCTTC	.	TRBJ1-2	.	TRBV4-1	16
CASSRTQGAEGYTF	TGCGCCAGCAGCCGGACACAGGGGGCAGAAGGCTACACCTTC	TRBD1	TRBJ1-2	.	TRBV4-3	14
CASSIRQGDEQYF	TGCGCCAGCAGCATCAGACAGGGGGACGAGCAGTACTTC	TRBD1	TRBJ2-7	.	TRBV5-1	13
CASSSGQVTGELFF	TGCGCCAGCAGCTCAGGACAGGTCACCGGGGAGCTGTTTTTT	TRBD1	TRBJ2-2	.	TRBV5-1	14
CASSLGQRGATDTQYF	TGCGCCAGCAGCTTGGGGCAGCGGGGGGCCACAGATACGCAGTATTTT	TRBD2	TRBJ2-3	.	TRBV5-1	16
CASRYIAGAGHEQYF	TGTGCAAGTCGCTATATAGCGGGAGCGGGCCACGAGCAGTACTTC	.	TRBJ2-7	.	TRBV12-2	15
CAWGDRTHGYTF	TGTGCCTGGGGGGACAGGACCCATGGCTACACCTTC	TRBD1	TRBJ1-2	.	TRBV30	12
CAWRFASSSYNEQFF	TGTGCCTGGAGGTTCGCTTCCAGCTCCTACAATGAGCAGTTCTTC	.	TRBJ2-1	.	TRBV30	15
CASSGGGDEQYF	TGTGCCAGCAGTGGAGGGGGGGACGAGCAGTACTTC	.	TRBJ2-7	.	TRBV9	12
CASSPDRSLYNEQFF	TGTGCCAGCAGTCCGGACAGGAGCCTCTACAATGAGCAGTTCTTC	TRBD1	TRBJ2-1	.	TRBV7-8	15
CASSIDPLGEQGATTEAFF	TGTGCCAGTAGTATAGACCCCCTTGGGGAACAGGGGGCTACCACTGAAGCTTTCTTT	TRBD1	TRBJ1-1	.	TRBV19	19
CASSIAAFQGAYGYTF	TGTGCCAGTAGTATAGCCGCCTTCCAGGGCGCCTATGGCTACACCTTC	.	TRBJ1-2	.	TRBV19	16
CASSWAGTSDTQYF	TGTGCCAGCTCATGGGCAGGGACTTCAGATACGCAGTATTTT	.	TRBJ2-3	.	TRBV18	14
CASSLYQQGALPYEQYF	TGTGCCAGTAGTTTATATCAACAGGGGGCCCTACCCTACGAGCAGTACTTC	TRBD1	TRBJ2-7	.	TRBV19	17
CSARQGETGELFF	TGCAGCGCGCGACAGGGTGAAACCGGGGAGCTGTTTTTT	TRBD1	TRBJ2-2	.	TRBV29-1	13
CAIKMTGDFSYGYTF	TGTGCCATAAAAATGACAGGCGATTTCAGCTATGGCTACACCTTC	.	TRBJ1-2	.	TRBV10-3	15
CASSQELWDSSYEQYF	TGTGCCAGCAGCCAAGAGTTGTGGGACAGCTCCTACGAGCAGTACTTC	TRBD1	TRBJ2-7	.	TRBV14	16
CASSLPSSEGLYGYTF	TGTGCCAGCAGCTTGCCTTCGAGCGAGGGACTCTATGGCTACACCTTC	.	TRBJ1-2	.	TRBV5-4	16
CASSLSDRDTYEQYF	TGTGCCAGCAGCTTATCCGACAGGGATACCTACGAGCAGTACTTC	TRBD1	TRBJ2-7	.	TRBV7-8	15
CASSSDRLGEQYF	TGTGCCAGCAGCTCGGACAGGCTTGGTGAGCAGTACTTC	TRBD1	TRBJ2-7	.	TRBV5-6	13
CASSPLPPTGPNTEAFF	TGTGCCAGCTCGCCCCTGCCTCCCACAGGACCGAACACTGAAGCTTTCTTT	.	TRBJ1-1	.	TRBV18	17
CASSLSGGRDTQYF	TGTGCCAGCAGCTTATCGGGGGGGCGGGATACGCAGTATTTT	TRBD2	TRBJ2-3	.	TRBV7-2	14
CASSVTYSNQPQHF	TGTGCCAGCAGTGTCACCTATAGCAATCAGCCCCAGCATTTT	.	TRBJ1-5	.	TRBV27	14
CASSSGGSSNQPQHF	TGTGCCAGCAGTTCAGGGGGCTCTAGCAATCAGCCCCAGCATTTT	TRBD1	TRBJ1-5	.	TRBV27	15
CASSPGTKSSYEQYF	TGTGCCAGCAGCCCCGGGACTAAAAGTTCCTACGAGCAGTACTTC	TRBD2	TRBJ2-7	.	TRBV6-6	15
CASSLVPGQPQHF	TGTGCCAGCAGCTTAGTCCCCGGGCAGCCCCAGCATTTT	.	TRBJ1-5	.	TRBV5-4	13
CASSQTDLNSPLHF	TGTGCCAGCAGCCAAACAGACCTAAATTCACCCCTCCACTTT	.	TRBJ1-6	.	TRBV9	14
CASSLIGDNQPQHF	TGTGCCAGCAGTTTAATAGGAGACAATCAGCCCCAGCATTTT	.	TRBJ1-5	.	TRBV28	14
CASSEGPRYNEQFF	TGTGCCAGCAGTGAGGGTCCTAGATACAATGAGCAGTTCTTC	.	TRBJ2-1	once	TRBV25-1	14
CASSELQRGLVEQYF	TGCGCCAGCAGTGAGTTACAGCGGGGATTGGTCGAGCAGTACTTC	TRBD2	TRBJ2-7	.	TRBV10-2	15
CASSVTTDTQYF	TGCGCCAGCAGTGTAACAACAGATACGCAGTATTTT	.	TRBJ2-3	.	TRBV10-1	12